These T cell receptor beta chains were read from a single sample in a study of beta chain features in type 1 diabetes. TCRdb keeps only in-frame clones here, not all; method: immunoSEQ multiplex PCR. This sample has around 330,000 clones; roughly 9.6% occur once, and the top ten carry approximately 0.016%. Source material: naive CD4+ T cells from blood. Receptors originate from a woman aged 25 to 39 in good health. CDR3s include the opening cysteine and the closing phenylalanine or tryptophan. Fields, in order: D gene, clone size, J gene, V gene, CDR3 DNA, CDR3 protein. The D gene is left open where the match is weak. The size field is filled for only some rows; it gives once, few, many or a size class.

D gene: TRBD1
clone size: few
J gene: TRBJ1-1
V gene: TRBV2
CDR3 DNA: TGTGCCAGCGGGAGACAGGGCGTGGACACTGAAGCTTTCTTT
CDR3 protein: CASGRQGVDTEAFF

D gene: TRBD1
clone size: -
J gene: TRBJ2-7
V gene: TRBV11-1
CDR3 DNA: TGTGCCAGCAGCTTAGGTGGGACAGCCGTTTGGTACGAGCAGTACTTC
CDR3 protein: CASSLGGTAVWYEQYF

D gene: TRBD1
clone size: once
J gene: TRBJ1-2
V gene: TRBV28
CDR3 DNA: TGTGCCAGCAGTCCTTGGTCCGGGACAGGGGTGGGCTATGGCTACACCTTC
CDR3 protein: CASSPWSGTGVGYGYTF

D gene: -
clone size: -
J gene: TRBJ2-1
V gene: TRBV5-1
CDR3 DNA: TGCGCCAGCAGCTTGGCTGCGGAGTACAATGAGCAGTTCTTC
CDR3 protein: CASSLAAEYNEQFF

D gene: -
clone size: few
J gene: TRBJ2-1
V gene: TRBV5-8
CDR3 DNA: TGTGCCAGCACCTGGTCCGGTGAGCAGTTCTTC
CDR3 protein: CASTWSGEQFF

D gene: TRBD1
clone size: few
J gene: TRBJ2-7
V gene: TRBV28
CDR3 DNA: TGTGCCAGCAGGCTCCCGGGACAGAGCTCCTACGAGCAGTACTTC
CDR3 protein: CASRLPGQSSYEQYF

D gene: -
clone size: few
J gene: TRBJ2-3
V gene: TRBV2
CDR3 DNA: TGTGCCAGCAGTGCCCGTAGGGCGGGGGCCGGAGATACGCAGTATTTT
CDR3 protein: CASSARRAGAGDTQYF

D gene: TRBD2
clone size: -
J gene: TRBJ2-3
V gene: TRBV28
CDR3 DNA: TGTGCCAGCAGTAATAGGAAGCGGGGTCTCACAGATACGCAGTATTTT
CDR3 protein: CASSNRKRGLTDTQYF

D gene: -
clone size: few
J gene: TRBJ2-1
V gene: TRBV15
CDR3 DNA: TGTGCCACCCGAAGGAGGGGCGGAGAGCAGTTCTTC
CDR3 protein: CATRRRGGEQFF

D gene: -
clone size: -
J gene: TRBJ1-5
V gene: TRBV28
CDR3 DNA: TGTGCCAGCACCATTGGAGGGGTTGGTCAGCCCCAGCATTTT
CDR3 protein: CASTIGGVGQPQHF

D gene: TRBD2
clone size: -
J gene: TRBJ2-1
V gene: TRBV18
CDR3 DNA: TGTGCCAGCTCACGGCGGACTAGCGGGAGGGACAATGAGCAGTTCTTC
CDR3 protein: CASSRRTSGRDNEQFF

D gene: TRBD2
clone size: -
J gene: TRBJ2-7
V gene: TRBV18
CDR3 DNA: TGTGCCAGCTCACCCACCCTAGCGGGAGGGCCGTTCGAGCAGTACTTC
CDR3 protein: CASSPTLAGGPFEQYF

D gene: -
clone size: -
J gene: TRBJ1-5
V gene: TRBV2
CDR3 DNA: TGTGCCAGCAGTGATAGCAGGACAAATCAGCCCCAGCATTTT
CDR3 protein: CASSDSRTNQPQHF

D gene: TRBD2
clone size: few
J gene: TRBJ2-1
V gene: TRBV9
CDR3 DNA: TGTGCCAGCAGCACCGGACTAGCGGCGAATGAGCAGTTCTTC
CDR3 protein: CASSTGLAANEQFF

D gene: TRBD2
clone size: few
J gene: TRBJ2-1
V gene: TRBV27
CDR3 DNA: TGTGCCAGCACGGGGACTACCTACAATGAGCAGTTCTTC
CDR3 protein: CASTGTTYNEQFF

D gene: TRBD2
clone size: -
J gene: TRBJ2-7
V gene: TRBV5-1
CDR3 DNA: TGCGCCAGCAGCAGACTAGCGGGAGGCAACGAGCAGTACTTC
CDR3 protein: CASSRLAGGNEQYF

D gene: TRBD1
clone size: -
J gene: TRBJ2-7
V gene: TRBV7-2
CDR3 DNA: TGTGCCAGCAGCACGTCCGGGACAGGTTCCTACGAGCAGTACTTC
CDR3 protein: CASSTSGTGSYEQYF

D gene: -
clone size: -
J gene: TRBJ1-2
V gene: TRBV30
CDR3 DNA: TGTGCCTGGAGTCTACAGCTTAACTATGGCTACACCTTC
CDR3 protein: CAWSLQLNYGYTF

D gene: TRBD2
clone size: -
J gene: TRBJ2-1
V gene: TRBV4-2
CDR3 DNA: TGTGCCAGCAGCCGTACTAGCGGGGGATCCTACAATGAGCAGTTCTTC
CDR3 protein: CASSRTSGGSYNEQFF

D gene: -
clone size: -
J gene: TRBJ2-7
V gene: TRBV9
CDR3 DNA: TGTGCCAGCAGCGTAGAGTCAGGGGAAACCTACGAGCAGTACTTC
CDR3 protein: CASSVESGETYEQYF

D gene: TRBD2
clone size: few
J gene: TRBJ2-7
V gene: TRBV6-6
CDR3 DNA: TGTGCCAGCAGTTATCGGGCGGGAGTGGGAGACGAGCAGTACTTC
CDR3 protein: CASSYRAGVGDEQYF

D gene: TRBD2
clone size: few
J gene: TRBJ2-5
V gene: TRBV10-3
CDR3 DNA: TGTGCCATCAGCTCCGGACTAGCGGGACGTGAGACCCAGTACTTC
CDR3 protein: CAISSGLAGRETQYF

D gene: -
clone size: -
J gene: TRBJ2-5
V gene: TRBV6-5
CDR3 DNA: TGTGCCAGCAGTCCGGAGGTGGGGGCTGAGACCCAGTACTTC
CDR3 protein: CASSPEVGAETQYF

D gene: TRBD1
clone size: -
J gene: TRBJ2-5
V gene: TRBV9
CDR3 DNA: TGTGCCAGCAGCGTAGACGACCACCGGGACAGGGGGGGAGAGACCCAGTACTTC
CDR3 protein: CASSVDDHRDRGGETQYF

D gene: -
clone size: few
J gene: TRBJ1-3
V gene: TRBV28
CDR3 DNA: TGTGCCAGCCTACGCGTTGGTAGCTCTGGAAACACCATATATTTT
CDR3 protein: CASLRVGSSGNTIYF

D gene: TRBD2
clone size: few
J gene: TRBJ2-7
V gene: TRBV27
CDR3 DNA: TGTGCCAGCAGTTTATCGAAGTTAGCGGGAAGACGAAACGAGCAGTACTTC
CDR3 protein: CASSLSKLAGRRNEQYF

D gene: TRBD1
clone size: few
J gene: TRBJ2-3
V gene: TRBV7-6
CDR3 DNA: TGTGCCAGCAGCCCAGGGGGCGATACGCAGTATTTT
CDR3 protein: CASSPGGDTQYF

D gene: TRBD1
clone size: -
J gene: TRBJ2-7
V gene: TRBV19
CDR3 DNA: TGTGCCAGTAGTAAGGGACAGGGGGCGAGGGAGCAGTACTTC
CDR3 protein: CASSKGQGAREQYF

D gene: TRBD2
clone size: few
J gene: TRBJ2-1
V gene: TRBV11-1
CDR3 DNA: TGTGCCAGCAGCTTAGTGGGTTCGGGAGGCCAGAGCTCCTACAATGAGCAGTTCTTC
CDR3 protein: CASSLVGSGGQSSYNEQFF

D gene: -
clone size: few
J gene: TRBJ2-7
V gene: TRBV20-1
CDR3 DNA: TGCAGTGCTATTCTGGTAGACGAGCAGTACTTC
CDR3 protein: CSAILVDEQYF

D gene: -
clone size: -
J gene: TRBJ1-3
V gene: TRBV18
CDR3 DNA: TGTGCCAGCTCACCATCCAGCTCTGGAAACACCATATATTTT
CDR3 protein: CASSPSSSGNTIYF

D gene: -
clone size: few
J gene: TRBJ1-2
V gene: TRBV18
CDR3 DNA: TGTGCCAGCTCCCCGGGAGGGGACTATGGCTACACCTTC
CDR3 protein: CASSPGGDYGYTF

D gene: TRBD1
clone size: few
J gene: TRBJ2-7
V gene: TRBV11-1
CDR3 DNA: TGTGCCAGCAGCTTCGACAGGGGATACGAGCAGTACTTC
CDR3 protein: CASSFDRGYEQYF

D gene: TRBD1
clone size: -
J gene: TRBJ1-5
V gene: TRBV27
CDR3 DNA: TGTGCCAGCAGTCCCCTGGGACAGGGCAATCAGCCCCAGCATTTT
CDR3 protein: CASSPLGQGNQPQHF

D gene: -
clone size: few
J gene: TRBJ1-1
V gene: TRBV14
CDR3 DNA: TGTGCCAGCAGCATGACACTGAACACTGAAGCTTTCTTT
CDR3 protein: CASSMTLNTEAFF

D gene: -
clone size: few
J gene: TRBJ2-7
V gene: TRBV27
CDR3 DNA: TGTGCCAGCAGTAATCCGACTACATACTACGAGCAGTACTTC
CDR3 protein: CASSNPTTYYEQYF

D gene: TRBD2
clone size: few
J gene: TRBJ2-3
V gene: TRBV7-9
CDR3 DNA: TGTGCCAGCAGCTTATACGGGAGGGAAACAGATACGCAGTATTTT
CDR3 protein: CASSLYGRETDTQYF

D gene: TRBD2
clone size: -
J gene: TRBJ2-1
V gene: TRBV5-4
CDR3 DNA: TGTGCCAGCAGCTTGGAGGCGGGAGGGCCGTCGGGAGAGCAGTTCTTC
CDR3 protein: CASSLEAGGPSGEQFF

D gene: -
clone size: -
J gene: TRBJ2-5
V gene: TRBV6-1
CDR3 DNA: TGTGCCAGCAGTGAACAGCAAGAGACCCAGTACTTC
CDR3 protein: CASSEQQETQYF

D gene: TRBD2
clone size: -
J gene: TRBJ2-1
V gene: TRBV4-3
CDR3 DNA: TGCGCCAGCAGCCAAGGCGGGAGGTGGGGCGATGAGCAGTTCTTC
CDR3 protein: CASSQGGRWGDEQFF

D gene: TRBD2
clone size: few
J gene: TRBJ2-1
V gene: TRBV9
CDR3 DNA: TGTGCCAGCAGCGTAGAACCGGTGAGCGGGGGGATATACAATGAGCAGTTCTTC
CDR3 protein: CASSVEPVSGGIYNEQFF

D gene: -
clone size: -
J gene: TRBJ1-1
V gene: TRBV7-2
CDR3 DNA: TGTGCCAGCAGCATGAGGGTGATGAGCACTGAAGCTTTCTTT
CDR3 protein: CASSMRVMSTEAFF

D gene: TRBD2
clone size: few
J gene: TRBJ2-1
V gene: TRBV7-2
CDR3 DNA: TGTGCCAGCAGCTCGGCTAGCGGCATAGGGAATGAGCAGTTCTTC
CDR3 protein: CASSSASGIGNEQFF

D gene: TRBD1
clone size: few
J gene: TRBJ2-2
V gene: TRBV2
CDR3 DNA: TGTGCCAGCAGTGATCTGACAGGGACCGGGGAGCTGTTTTTT
CDR3 protein: CASSDLTGTGELFF

D gene: TRBD2
clone size: few
J gene: TRBJ2-1
V gene: TRBV5-4
CDR3 DNA: TGTGCCAGCAGCATAACGACTAGCGGAAACAATGAGCAGTTCTTC
CDR3 protein: CASSITTSGNNEQFF

D gene: -
clone size: -
J gene: TRBJ2-3
V gene: TRBV5-1
CDR3 DNA: TGCGCCAGCAGCTCGAGGGGGATACACCACAAAGATACGCAGTATTTT
CDR3 protein: CASSSRGIHHKDTQYF

D gene: -
clone size: -
J gene: TRBJ2-7
V gene: TRBV20-1
CDR3 DNA: TGCAGTGCCGACAGTTCGTACGAGCAGTACTTC
CDR3 protein: CSADSSYEQYF

D gene: TRBD2
clone size: -
J gene: TRBJ2-1
V gene: TRBV7-3
CDR3 DNA: TGTGCCAGCAGCCCGATAGCGGGAGGTATTGAGCAGTTCTTC
CDR3 protein: CASSPIAGGIEQFF

D gene: -
clone size: few
J gene: TRBJ2-3
V gene: TRBV15
CDR3 DNA: TGTGCCACCAGCATCGTACAGGTTACAGATACGCAGTATTTT
CDR3 protein: CATSIVQVTDTQYF

D gene: TRBD1
clone size: few
J gene: TRBJ2-7
V gene: TRBV28
CDR3 DNA: TGTGCCAGCAGTTTACCCCACAGGGGGCCCGACGAGCAGTACTTC
CDR3 protein: CASSLPHRGPDEQYF